This TCR beta chain was captured in a study of post-analysis software for immune sequencing data. On the study more broadly: Recorded subtypes: relapsing-remitting, secondary progressive, progressive-relapsing; some patients unannotated. Whole-study results and caveats: TRBV segments more frequent in patients than in controls numbered roughly 5 and included TRBV5-6, TRBV5-1 and TRBV20-1. F measure grouped same-batch samples tightly together. Versus controls, multiple sclerosis patients showed significantly lower diversity (normalized Chao1).

This clonotype occurred a few times. Its cognate antigen is unknown. At one of its ends the junction is not consistent with the germline gene, which may arise from a read error. Germline-derived CDR1 and CDR2 are SEHNR and FQNEAQ (reference sequence). The CDR3 sequence is 13 residues long. TCR beta cDNA libraries had unique molecular identifiers. Input amounts of 1 to 10 million T cells were used. These gave approximately 500,000 cDNA molecules, so each molecule approximated one T cell. TCRdb fed the PCR reads into MiXCR, producing one record per CDR3 protein. This table has roughly 620,000 distinct CDR3 sequences, roughly 46% appearing once.

This chain links TRBV7-9 with TRBJ1-2, with D perhaps TRBD1 (5 bases). The sequencing sample was made of blood. This sequence was found in a girl under 18 with multiple sclerosis. The CDR3 reads CASTLDRGGGYTF. The DNA of the CDR3 is TGTGCCAGCACCTTAGATAGGGGTGGAGGCTACACCTTC.